A selection of T cell receptor beta chains follows, all from one sample in a study of shared clonotypes between healthy human individuals. TCRdb's copy holds only in-frame clones and misses some; the assay was immunoSEQ multiplex PCR. The repertoire includes under 850,000 clones, nearly 95% of them detected once, and around 24% sits in the top ten. The sample comprised naive CD8+ T cells sorted from blood. Receptors originate from a man under 40 in good health. Each CDR3 is given with its conserved first and last residue. A D gene is named only where the DNA matches it firmly. A row's size may be missing; if present it is once, few, many or a size class.

J gene	D gene	V gene	clone size	CDR3 DNA	CDR3 protein
TRBJ2-7	-	TRBV5-4	-	TGTGCCAGCAGCTTGGTAGGGACTTACGAGCAGTACTTC	CASSLVGTYEQYF
TRBJ2-2	TRBD2	TRBV19	-	TGTGCCAGTAGTATGGGGGGACTAGGGAACGGGGAGCTGTTTTTT	CASSMGGLGNGELFF
TRBJ2-1	TRBD2	TRBV7-3	-	TGTGCCAGCAGCTTAGACGAGCCTGTGGCGGGAGGGTGGAATGAGCAGTTCTTC	CASSLDEPVAGGWNEQFF
TRBJ2-1	-	TRBV19	once	TGTGCCAGTAGTTTAACAGGTTACAATGAGCAGTTCTTC	CASSLTGYNEQFF
TRBJ2-7	TRBD1	TRBV5-1	-	TGCGCCAGCAGAGGGACAGACGACTACGAGCAGTACTTC	CASRGTDDYEQYF
TRBJ1-2	TRBD1	TRBV6-6	-	TGTGCCAGCATCGAACCGGGACAGGCGGCTAACTATGGCTACACCTTC	CASIEPGQAANYGYTF
TRBJ2-7	-	TRBV9	-	TGTGCCAGCAGCGTAGGCTCCTACGAGCAGTACTTC	CASSVGSYEQYF
TRBJ1-5	TRBD1	TRBV2	-	TGTGCCAGCAGTCCGGGACAGGGGGTTTACTATCAGCCCCAGCATTTT	CASSPGQGVYYQPQHF
TRBJ1-1	TRBD1	TRBV6-5	-	TGTGCCAGCAGTTGGGGACAGGGAAGGACTGAAGCTTTCTTT	CASSWGQGRTEAFF
TRBJ2-7	-	TRBV2	-	TGTGCCAGCACTCCGGGACCCGTCAGCGAGCAGTACTTC	CASTPGPVSEQYF
TRBJ2-7	-	TRBV7-2	-	TGTGCCAGCAGCTTAGGCTACGCCTACGAGCAGTACTTC	CASSLGYAYEQYF
TRBJ2-3	-	TRBV7-9	-	TGTGCCAGCAGCTTAGCCGTAGCCTTGGGCACAGATACGCAGTATTTT	CASSLAVALGTDTQYF
TRBJ2-5	-	TRBV27	-	TGTGCCAGCAGTTTATTGGGGGACGGGGAGACCCAGTACTTC	CASSLLGDGETQYF
TRBJ2-7	-	TRBV29-1	-	TGCAGCGTTGAAATCGACACTCCCTACGAGCAGTACTTC	CSVEIDTPYEQYF
TRBJ2-1	TRBD1	TRBV5-6	-	TGTGCCAGCAGTATTGGAGTCCAGGGGGCCTTTGAGCAGTTCTTC	CASSIGVQGAFEQFF
TRBJ2-7	-	TRBV5-4	-	TGTGCCAGCAGCTTAGGAACGGGCGGCTCCTACGAGCAGTACTTC	CASSLGTGGSYEQYF
TRBJ2-1	-	TRBV5-6	once	TGTGCCAGCAGCTTGGTCCCCGGGACCGACAATGAGCAGTTCTTC	CASSLVPGTDNEQFF
TRBJ2-7	-	TRBV14	-	TGTGCCAGCAGCCATCCGCTAACGTCCTACGAGCAGTACTTC	CASSHPLTSYEQYF
TRBJ2-3	-	TRBV7-9	-	TGTGCCAGCAGCCCCCCCCTGGGGTATGCGGATTTGGATACGCAGTATTTT	CASSPPLGYADLDTQYF
TRBJ2-7	-	TRBV13	-	TGTGCCAGCAGCCGAACGACGGGTTCCTACGAGCAGTACTTC	CASSRTTGSYEQYF